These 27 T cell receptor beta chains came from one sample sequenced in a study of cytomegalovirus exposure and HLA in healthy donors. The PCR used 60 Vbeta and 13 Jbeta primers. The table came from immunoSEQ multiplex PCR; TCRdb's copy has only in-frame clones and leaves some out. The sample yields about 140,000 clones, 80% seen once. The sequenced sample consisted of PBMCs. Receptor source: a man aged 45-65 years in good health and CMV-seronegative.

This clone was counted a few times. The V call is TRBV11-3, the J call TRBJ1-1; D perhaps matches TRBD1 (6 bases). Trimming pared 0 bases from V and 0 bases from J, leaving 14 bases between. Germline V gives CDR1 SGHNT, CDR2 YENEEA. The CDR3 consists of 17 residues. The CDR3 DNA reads TGTGCCAGCAGCTTAGATCCCCGGACAGCCATGAACACTGAAGCTTTCTTT. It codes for CASSLDPRTAMNTEAFF.

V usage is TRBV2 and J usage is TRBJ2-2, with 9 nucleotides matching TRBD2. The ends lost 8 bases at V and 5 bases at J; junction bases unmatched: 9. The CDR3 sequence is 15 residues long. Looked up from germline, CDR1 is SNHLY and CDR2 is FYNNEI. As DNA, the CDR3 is TGTGCCAGCTACCAGGGGACTAGCAGTACCGGGGAGCTGTTTTTT. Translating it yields CASYQGTSSTGELFF.

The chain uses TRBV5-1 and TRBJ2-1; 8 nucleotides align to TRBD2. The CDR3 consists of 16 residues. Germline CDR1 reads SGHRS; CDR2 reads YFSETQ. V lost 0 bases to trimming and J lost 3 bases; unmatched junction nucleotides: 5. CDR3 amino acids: CASSLVAGGSYNEQFF. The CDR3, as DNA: TGCGCCAGCAGCTTGGTGGCGGGAGGAAGCTACAATGAGCAGTTCTTC.

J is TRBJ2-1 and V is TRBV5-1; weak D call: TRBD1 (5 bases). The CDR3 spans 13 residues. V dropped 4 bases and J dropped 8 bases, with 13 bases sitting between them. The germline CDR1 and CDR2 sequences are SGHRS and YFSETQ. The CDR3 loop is CASSRGQRDEQFF. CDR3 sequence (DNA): TGCGCCAGCAGCCGCGGACAACGGGATGAGCAGTTCTTC.

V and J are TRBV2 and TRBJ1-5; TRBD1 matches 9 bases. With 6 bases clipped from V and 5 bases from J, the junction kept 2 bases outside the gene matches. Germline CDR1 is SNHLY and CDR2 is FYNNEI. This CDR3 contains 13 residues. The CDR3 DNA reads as TGTGCCAGCAGGGGACAGGGAGATCAGCCCCAGCATTTT. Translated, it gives CASRGQGDQPQHF.

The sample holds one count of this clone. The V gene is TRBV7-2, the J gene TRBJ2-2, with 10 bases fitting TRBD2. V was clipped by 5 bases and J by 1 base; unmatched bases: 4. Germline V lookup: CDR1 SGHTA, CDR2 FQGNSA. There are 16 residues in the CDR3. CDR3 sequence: CASSRRTSGNTGELFF. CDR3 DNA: TGTGCCAGCAGCCGTCGGACTAGCGGGAACACCGGGGAGCTGTTTTTT.

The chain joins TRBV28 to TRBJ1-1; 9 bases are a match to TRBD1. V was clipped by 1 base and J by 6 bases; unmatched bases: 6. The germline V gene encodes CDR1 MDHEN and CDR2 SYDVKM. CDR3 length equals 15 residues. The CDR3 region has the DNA TGTGCCAGCAGTTTATTAAAACAGGGGGCCTCTGAAGCTTTCTTT. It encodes CASSLLKQGASEAFF.

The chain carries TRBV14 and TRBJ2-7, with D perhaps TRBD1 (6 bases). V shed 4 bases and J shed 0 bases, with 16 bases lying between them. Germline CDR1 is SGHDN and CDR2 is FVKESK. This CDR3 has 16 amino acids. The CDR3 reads CASSPGETTTSYEQYF. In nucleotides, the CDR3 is TGTGCCAGCAGCCCAGGGGAAACGACCACCTCCTACGAGCAGTACTTC.

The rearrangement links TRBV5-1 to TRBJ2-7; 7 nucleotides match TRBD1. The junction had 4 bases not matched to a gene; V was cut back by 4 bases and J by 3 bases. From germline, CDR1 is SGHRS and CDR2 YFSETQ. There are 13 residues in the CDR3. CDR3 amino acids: CASSGTESYEQYF. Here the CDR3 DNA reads TGCGCCAGCAGCGGGACAGAGAGCTACGAGCAGTACTTC.

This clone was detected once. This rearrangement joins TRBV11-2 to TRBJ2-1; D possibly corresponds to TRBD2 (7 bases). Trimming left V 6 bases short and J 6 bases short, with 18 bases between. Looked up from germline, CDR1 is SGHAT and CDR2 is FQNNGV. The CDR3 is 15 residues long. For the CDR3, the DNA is TGTGCCAGCAGTACCGGTGGGGGGGCCTTCAATGAGCAGTTCTTC. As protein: CASSTGGGAFNEQFF. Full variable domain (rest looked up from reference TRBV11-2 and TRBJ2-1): EAGVAQSPRYKIIEKRQSVAFWCNPISGHATLYWYQQILGQGPKLLIQFQNNGVVDDSQLPKDRFSAERLKGVDSTLKIQPAKLEDSAVYLCASSTGGGAFNEQFFGPGTRLTVL.

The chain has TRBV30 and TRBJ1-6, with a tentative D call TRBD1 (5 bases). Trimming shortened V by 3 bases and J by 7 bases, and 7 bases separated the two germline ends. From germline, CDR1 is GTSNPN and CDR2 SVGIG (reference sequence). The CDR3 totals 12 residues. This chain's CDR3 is CAWRGGNSPLHF. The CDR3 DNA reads TGTGCCTGGAGGGGGGGGAATTCACCCCTCCACTTT. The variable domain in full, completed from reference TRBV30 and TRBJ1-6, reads SQTIHQWPATLVQPVGSPLSLECTVEGTSNPNLYWYRQAAGRGLQLLFYSVGIGQISSEVPQNLSASRPQDRQFILSSKKLLLSDSGFYLCAWRGGNSPLHFGNGTRLTVT.

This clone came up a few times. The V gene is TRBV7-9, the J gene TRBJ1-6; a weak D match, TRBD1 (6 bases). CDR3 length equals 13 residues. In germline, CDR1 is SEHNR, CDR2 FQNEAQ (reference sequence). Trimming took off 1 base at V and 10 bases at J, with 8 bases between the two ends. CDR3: CASSLEQGSPLHF. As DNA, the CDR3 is TGTGCCAGCAGCTTAGAACAGGGATCACCCCTCCACTTT. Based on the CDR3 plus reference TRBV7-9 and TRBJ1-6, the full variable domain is DTGVSQNPRHKITKRGQNVTFRCDPISEHNRLYWYRQTLGQGPEFLTYFQNEAQLEKSRLLSDRFSAERPKGSFSTLEIQRTEQGDSAMYLCASSLEQGSPLHFGNGTRLTVT.

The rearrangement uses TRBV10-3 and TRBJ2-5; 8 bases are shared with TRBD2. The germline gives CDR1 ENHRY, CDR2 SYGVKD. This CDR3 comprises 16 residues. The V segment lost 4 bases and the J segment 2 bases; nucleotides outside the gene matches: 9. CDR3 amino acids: CAISGALAAQQETQYF. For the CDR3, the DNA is TGTGCCATCAGTGGTGCACTAGCGGCTCAACAAGAGACCCAGTACTTC.

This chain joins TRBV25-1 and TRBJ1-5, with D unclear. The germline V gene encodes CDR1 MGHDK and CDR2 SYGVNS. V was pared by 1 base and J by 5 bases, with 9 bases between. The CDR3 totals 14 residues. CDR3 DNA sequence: TGTGCCAGCAGTGAATTAGAGAACTATCAGCCCCAGCATTTT. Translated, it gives CASSELENYQPQHF. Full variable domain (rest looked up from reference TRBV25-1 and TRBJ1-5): EADIYQTPRYLVIGTGKKITLECSQTMGHDKMYWYQQDPGMELHLIHYSYGVNSTEKGDLSSESTVSRIRTEHFPLTLESARPSHTSQYLCASSELENYQPQHFGDGTRLSIL.

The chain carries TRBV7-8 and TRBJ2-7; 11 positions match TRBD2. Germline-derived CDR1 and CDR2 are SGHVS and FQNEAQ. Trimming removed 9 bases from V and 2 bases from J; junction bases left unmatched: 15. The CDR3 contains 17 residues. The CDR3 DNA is TGTGCCAGTGGGAGTAGCGGGAGGGGCACCCCCACCTACGAGCAGTACTTC. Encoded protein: CASGSSGRGTPTYEQYF.

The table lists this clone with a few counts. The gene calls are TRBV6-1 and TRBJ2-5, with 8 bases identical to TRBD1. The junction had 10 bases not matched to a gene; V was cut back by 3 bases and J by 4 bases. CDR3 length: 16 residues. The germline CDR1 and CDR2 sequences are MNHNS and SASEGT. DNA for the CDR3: TGTGCCAGCAGTGACCGGGTCAGGGGGCGCGCAGAGACCCAGTACTTC. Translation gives CASSDRVRGRAETQYF.

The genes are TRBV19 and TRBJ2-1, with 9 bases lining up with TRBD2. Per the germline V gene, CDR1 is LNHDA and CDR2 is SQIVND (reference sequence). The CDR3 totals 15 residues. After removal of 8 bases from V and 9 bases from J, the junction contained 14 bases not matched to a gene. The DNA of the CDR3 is TGTGCCAGTCCGGGACTAGCTATTACTTTGGGTGAGCAGTTCTTC. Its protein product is CASPGLAITLGEQFF.

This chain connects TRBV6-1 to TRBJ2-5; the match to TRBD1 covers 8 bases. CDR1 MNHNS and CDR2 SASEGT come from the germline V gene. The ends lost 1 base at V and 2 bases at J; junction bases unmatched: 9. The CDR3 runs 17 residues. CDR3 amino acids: CASSEGPRTGPQETQYF. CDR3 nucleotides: TGTGCCAGCAGTGAAGGGCCTCGGACAGGGCCACAAGAGACCCAGTACTTC.

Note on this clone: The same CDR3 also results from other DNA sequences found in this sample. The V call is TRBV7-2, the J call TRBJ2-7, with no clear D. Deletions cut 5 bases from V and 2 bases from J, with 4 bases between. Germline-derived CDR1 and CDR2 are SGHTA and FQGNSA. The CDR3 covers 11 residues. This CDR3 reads CASSPAYEQYF. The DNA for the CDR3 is TGTGCCAGCAGCCCCGCCTACGAGCAGTACTTC.

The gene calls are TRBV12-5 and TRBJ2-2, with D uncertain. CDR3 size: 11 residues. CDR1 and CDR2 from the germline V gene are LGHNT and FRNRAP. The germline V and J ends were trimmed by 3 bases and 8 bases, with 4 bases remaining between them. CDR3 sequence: CASGLYGELFF. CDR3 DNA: TGTGCTAGTGGTTTATATGGGGAGCTGTTTTTT.

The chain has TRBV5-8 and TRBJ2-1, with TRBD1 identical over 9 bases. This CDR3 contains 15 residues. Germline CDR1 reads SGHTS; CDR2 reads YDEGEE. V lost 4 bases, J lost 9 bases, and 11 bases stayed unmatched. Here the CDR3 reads CASSPDRGGIGEQFF. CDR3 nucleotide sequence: TGTGCCAGCAGCCCAGACAGGGGGGGTATCGGTGAGCAGTTCTTC.

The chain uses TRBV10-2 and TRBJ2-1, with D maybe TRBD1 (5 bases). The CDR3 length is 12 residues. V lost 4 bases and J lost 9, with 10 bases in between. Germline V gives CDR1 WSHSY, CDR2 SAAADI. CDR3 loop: CASSAGMGEQFF. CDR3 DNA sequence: TGCGCCAGCAGTGCAGGGATGGGTGAGCAGTTCTTC.

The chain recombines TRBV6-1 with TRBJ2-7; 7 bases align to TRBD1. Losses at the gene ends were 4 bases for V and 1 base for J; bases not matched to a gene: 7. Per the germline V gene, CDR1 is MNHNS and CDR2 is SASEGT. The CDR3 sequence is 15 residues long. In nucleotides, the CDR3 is TGTGCCAGCAGTGGGGGGACAGTAGCTTCCTACGAGCAGTACTTC. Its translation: CASSGGTVASYEQYF.

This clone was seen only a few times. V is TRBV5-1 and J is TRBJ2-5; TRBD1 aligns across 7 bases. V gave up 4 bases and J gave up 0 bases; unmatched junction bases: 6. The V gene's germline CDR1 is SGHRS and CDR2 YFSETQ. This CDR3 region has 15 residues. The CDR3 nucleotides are TGCGCCAGCAGCCCGCAGACAGGGAACCAAGAGACCCAGTACTTC. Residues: CASSPQTGNQETQYF.

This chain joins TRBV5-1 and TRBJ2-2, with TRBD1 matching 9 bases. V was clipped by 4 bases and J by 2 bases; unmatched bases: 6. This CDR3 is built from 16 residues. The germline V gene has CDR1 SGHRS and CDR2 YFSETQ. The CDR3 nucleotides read TGCGCCAGCAGCACCGACAGGGGGGTAAACACCGGGGAGCTGTTTTTT. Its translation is CASSTDRGVNTGELFF.

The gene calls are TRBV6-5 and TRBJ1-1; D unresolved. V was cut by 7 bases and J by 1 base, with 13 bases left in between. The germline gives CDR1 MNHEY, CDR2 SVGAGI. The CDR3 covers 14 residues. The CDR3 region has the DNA TGTGCCAGCAAGGTCATGGGCGCGAACACTGAAGCTTTCTTT. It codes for CASKVMGANTEAFF.

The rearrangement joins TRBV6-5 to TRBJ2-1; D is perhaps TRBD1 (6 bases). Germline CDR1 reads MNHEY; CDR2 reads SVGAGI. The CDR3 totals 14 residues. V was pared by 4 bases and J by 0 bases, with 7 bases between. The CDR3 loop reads CASSLDSSYNEQFF. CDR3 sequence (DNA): TGTGCCAGCAGTTTGGACAGCTCCTACAATGAGCAGTTCTTC.